Each of the 26 T cell receptor beta chains below was sequenced from the same sample in a study of shared clonotypes between healthy human individuals. Using immunoSEQ multiplex PCR, the repertoire was profiled, and TCRdb retains in-frame clones only, with some absent. The table has over a million clones, around 74% seen once. The specimen was memory CD4+ T cells sorted from blood. The sample's subset: CD45RA-negative fraction. The receptors were sampled from a man younger than 35 in good health.

This clone was observed a single time. The chain has TRBV10-3 and TRBJ2-7; TRBD1 might be the D (5 bases). The CDR3 has 19 amino acids. V lost 0 bases and J lost 0, with 21 bases in between. CDR1 and CDR2 from the germline V gene are ENHRY and SYGVKD. The CDR3 spells CAISESPGSATGYSYEQYF. The DNA for the CDR3 is TGTGCCATCAGTGAGTCACCAGGGTCAGCCACCGGTTACTCCTACGAGCAGTACTTC.

CDR3 in amino acids: CASSLGPGHSGNTIYF. Here the CDR3 DNA reads TGTGCCAGCAGCTTGGGCCCGGGACACTCTGGAAACACCATATATTTT. V gene TRBV9 combines with J gene TRBJ1-3; maybe TRBD1 (6 bases). The germline V gene has CDR1 SGDLS and CDR2 YYNGEE. This CDR3 has 16 amino acids. Between the trimmed V and J ends, which lost 4 bases and 0 bases, there was a span of 14 bases.

The V and J genes are TRBV28 and TRBJ1-2, with D unclear. Trimming shortened V by 3 bases and J by 8 bases, and 4 bases separated the two germline ends. The germline gives CDR1 MDHEN, CDR2 SYDVKM. The CDR3 is 10 amino acids. The CDR3 bases are TGTGCCAGCAGTTTGCGGGGCTACACCTTC. Protein product: CASSLRGYTF.

This clone was observed a few times. V is TRBV6-1 and J is TRBJ1-2; possible D gene TRBD1, 5 bases. Trimming pared 2 bases from V and 5 bases from J, leaving 15 bases between. In germline, CDR1 is MNHNS, CDR2 SASEGT. The CDR3 totals 15 residues. CDR3 nucleotide sequence: TGTGCCAGCAGTGAACTCCCAGGGTTTGGGTATGGCTACACCTTC. Encoded protein: CASSELPGFGYGYTF.

The chain is built from TRBV30 and TRBJ1-4, with D hard to call. This CDR3 region has 14 residues. V lost 0 bases and J lost 7, with 12 bases in between. Germline-derived CDR1 and CDR2 are GTSNPN and SVGIG (reference sequence). CDR3 DNA sequence: TGTGCCTGGAGTGTACTTTCGTGGGGTGAAAAACTGTTTTTT. Amino acid sequence: CAWSVLSWGEKLFF.

This chain connects TRBV10-3 to TRBJ2-7; D is uncertain. V lost 4 bases and J lost 3, with 7 bases in between. Per the germline V gene, CDR1 is ENHRY and CDR2 is SYGVKD. The CDR3 is made up of 12 amino acids. CDR3 in DNA: TGTGCCATCAGTGGAGGTTACTACGAGCAGTACTTC. This gives the protein CAISGGYYEQYF.

The V gene is TRBV15, the J gene TRBJ2-5, with 11 bases that match TRBD1. Unmatched junction bases numbered 10, after V lost 8 bases and J lost 5 bases. This CDR3 contains 15 residues. Germline CDR1 is LNHNV and CDR2 is YYDKDF (reference sequence). This CDR3 is CATARRTGGEETQYF. CDR3 DNA: TGTGCCACCGCACGTAGGACAGGGGGCGAGGAGACCCAGTACTTC. The whole variable domain, remainder taken from reference TRBV15 and TRBJ2-5, is DAMVIQNPRYQVTQFGKPVTLSCSQTLNHNVMYWYQQKSSQAPKLLFHYYDKDFNNEADTPDNFQSRRPNTSFCFLDIRSPGLGDTAMYLCATARRTGGEETQYFGPGTRLLVL.

The J gene is TRBJ2-3, the V gene TRBV5-6; 13 bases line up with TRBD2. This CDR3 is 17 amino acids long. Germline V gene sequence: CDR1 SGHDT, CDR2 YYEEEE. The V gene end was trimmed by 2 bases and the J gene end by 3 bases; junction bases not matched to a gene: 6. CDR3 DNA: TGTGCCAGCAGCTTAAGAGGGACTAGCGGGACAACAGATACGCAGTATTTT. Translation gives CASSLRGTSGTTDTQYF.

The sample holds a few counts of this clone. Other nucleotide sequences from this sample produce the same CDR3. The chain combines TRBV5-1 with TRBJ2-5; the match to TRBD2 covers 11 bases. Germline values: CDR1 SGHRS, CDR2 YFSETQ. The length of the CDR3 is 15 residues. With V trimmed by 0 bases and J by 4 bases, 2 bases remained unmatched. The CDR3 DNA reads TGCGCCAGCAGCTTGGCCGGGACTAGCGGAGAGACCCAGTACTTC. Translation: CASSLAGTSGETQYF.

This clone was observed at least ten times. This same CDR3 is encoded by further DNA sequences in the sample. This sequence joins TRBV6-1 and TRBJ1-6; tentatively, D is TRBD1 (6 bases). Germline V CDR1 and CDR2: MNHNS, SASEGT. CDR3 size: 12 residues. The V and J ends lost 5 bases and 10 bases respectively, with 9 bases between them. The CDR3 spells CASSIRGSPLHF. CDR3 bases: TGTGCCAGCAGTATCAGGGGCTCACCCCTCCACTTT.

This clone was found once. The chain has TRBV28 and TRBJ2-1; maybe TRBD2 (7 bases). This CDR3 is built from 17 residues. Germline loops: CDR1 MDHEN, CDR2 SYDVKM. V was shortened by 7 bases and J by 4 bases, with 23 bases between the two germline ends. CDR3 in amino acids: CASITTSRGAGYNEQFF. The CDR3 coding sequence is TGTGCCAGCATTACTACATCCCGGGGGGCGGGATACAATGAGCAGTTCTTC.

In this sample, this clone turned up a few times. This chain joins TRBV7-3 and TRBJ1-2, with D unresolved. Germline CDR1 SGHTA, CDR2 FQGTGA. This CDR3 has 12 amino acids. V lost 3 bases, J lost 6 bases, and 8 bases lay in between. CDR3 residues: CASSFDQNGYTF. CDR3 DNA sequence: TGTGCCAGCAGCTTCGACCAGAATGGCTACACCTTC.

V gene TRBV4-2 combines with J gene TRBJ2-5; weak D call: TRBD2 (5 bases). The CDR3 extends over 17 amino acids. The germline gives CDR1 LGHNA, CDR2 YNFKEQ. Trimming left V 4 bases short and J 5 bases short, with 23 bases between. CDR3 DNA sequence: TGTGCCAGCAGCCCCAATACCCGGGCTAGCATCCTGGAGACCCAGTACTTC. Protein sequence: CASSPNTRASILETQYF.

This chain connects TRBV5-1 to TRBJ2-2; perhaps TRBD2 as D (6 bases). CDR1 is SGHRS, CDR2 YFSETQ, per germline. This CDR3 is 14 amino acids long. The V and J ends lost 4 bases and 1 base respectively, with 8 bases between them. The CDR3 DNA follows: TGCGCCAGCAGCCCGGAGGGGAACACCGGGGAGCTGTTTTTT. This encodes CASSPEGNTGELFF.

V and J are TRBV5-1 and TRBJ2-6; D is unresolved. The CDR3 extends over 18 amino acids. The germline V and J ends were trimmed by 0 bases and 0 bases, with 13 bases remaining between them. CDR1 is SGHRS, CDR2 YFSETQ, per germline. The CDR3 loop reads CASSLDPGPSSGANVLTF. The CDR3 DNA reads TGCGCCAGCAGCTTGGATCCGGGTCCCAGCTCTGGGGCCAACGTCCTGACTTTC.

J is TRBJ2-7 and V is TRBV7-8; weak D call: TRBD2 (6 bases). V was clipped by 5 bases and J by 1 base, with 12 bases between them. Germline lookup yields CDR1 SGHVS and CDR2 FQNEAQ. The CDR3 sequence is 14 residues long. For the CDR3, the DNA is TGTGCCAGCAGCCCAGCCCGGGGGTCCTACGAGCAGTACTTC. This codes for CASSPARGSYEQYF.

This rearrangement joins TRBV6-6 to TRBJ2-3; no firm D call. Per the germline V gene, CDR1 is MNHNY and CDR2 is SVGAGI (reference sequence). This CDR3 region has 13 residues. Trimming took off 6 bases at V and 0 bases at J, with 7 bases between the two ends. The CDR3 loop is CASRPTSTDTQYF. The CDR3 DNA is TGTGCCAGCAGACCGACTAGCACAGATACGCAGTATTTT.

Points on this clone: The junction and the germline gene differ at one end; a read error may be behind it. This rearrangement joins TRBV2 to TRBJ2-7, with no clear D. CDR1 is SNHLY, CDR2 FYNNEI, per germline. This CDR3 comprises 10 residues. This CDR3 is CASSLPDAAF. As DNA, the CDR3 is TGTGCCAGCAGTCTACCGGATGCGGCCTTC.

The chain employs TRBV5-6 and TRBJ1-6; D not resolved. The CDR3 consists of 14 residues. The ends were cut back, 1 base at V and 7 bases at J, with 9 bases in the middle. From germline, CDR1 is SGHDT and CDR2 YYEEEE. CDR3 sequence reads: CASSLRQKNSPLHF. The DNA for the CDR3 is TGTGCCAGCAGCTTGCGTCAGAAGAATTCACCCCTCCACTTT.

This sequence joins TRBV4-1 and TRBJ2-1; 9 positions agree with TRBD2. V trimming: 4 bases; J trimming: 13 bases; junction bases outside the gene matches: 20. Per germline, CDR1 MGHRA and CDR2 YSYEKL. This CDR3 is 17 amino acids long. In DNA form, the CDR3 reads TGCGCCAGCAGCCGCTCTGATAGCGGGAGTGCTACAATGAGCCAGTTCTTC. Translating it yields CASSRSDSGSATMSQFF.

The gene calls are TRBV5-4 and TRBJ2-7; 9 nucleotides line up with TRBD2. The V gene's germline CDR1 is SGHNT and CDR2 YYREEE (reference sequence). This CDR3 contains 14 residues. The V and J ends lost 2 bases and 3 bases, in that order; junction bases with no gene match: 3. The CDR3, as DNA: TGTGCCAGCAGCTTCAGCGGGGGGTACTACGAGCAGTACTTC. It encodes CASSFSGGYYEQYF.

This chain joins TRBV28 and TRBJ1-1; 7 nucleotides agree with TRBD1. Trimming took 2 bases from V and 10 from J; bases not matched to a gene: 4. The CDR3 has 12 residues. Germline CDR1 and CDR2: MDHEN and SYDVKM. CDR3 sequence reads: CASSLGGGGAFF. The CDR3, as DNA: TGTGCCAGCAGTTTAGGAGGGGGCGGAGCTTTCTTT.

The chain couples TRBV5-1 to TRBJ2-1, with 10 bases lining up with TRBD2. The CDR3 spans 18 residues. V was clipped by 0 bases and J by 7 bases; unmatched bases: 13. Per the germline V gene, CDR1 is SGHRS and CDR2 is YFSETQ. The CDR3 sequence is CASSLEGVLAGSGNEQFF. CDR3 DNA: TGCGCCAGCAGCTTGGAAGGAGTACTAGCGGGATCGGGGAATGAGCAGTTCTTC.

The rearrangement links TRBV27 to TRBJ1-5; tentative D call: TRBD1 (5 bases). V was pared by 7 bases and J by 5 bases, with 15 bases between. CDR3 length equals 14 residues. Germline V gene data show CDR1 as MNHEY and CDR2 as SMNVEV (reference sequence). The CDR3, as DNA: TGTGCCAGCACCCCGCGGAGGGGAGATCAGCCCCAGCATTTT. Its translation is CASTPRRGDQPQHF.

In DNA form, the CDR3 reads TGCGCCAGCAGTGCCGACAGGGGCTTTTGGAGCACCGGGGAGCTGTTTTTT. Encoded protein: CASSADRGFWSTGELFF. The chain combines TRBV10-1 with TRBJ2-2; TRBD1 aligns across 8 bases. With 4 bases clipped from V and 4 bases from J, the junction kept 11 bases outside the gene matches. Germline CDR1 WNHNN, CDR2 SYGVQD (reference sequence). This CDR3 is built from 17 residues.

As to this clone: This sample also contains other DNA sequences that code for the same CDR3. The chain employs TRBV27 and TRBJ2-7; a possible D gene is TRBD1 (6 bases). This CDR3 comprises 13 residues. V was trimmed by 8 bases and J by 4 bases, leaving 15 bases between them. Germline V gene data show CDR1 as MNHEY and CDR2 as SMNVEV (reference sequence). This CDR3 reads CASRRTVGYEQYF. The CDR3 DNA reads as TGTGCCAGCCGACGGACAGTGGGTTACGAGCAGTACTTC.